These 14 T cell receptor beta chains share one sample of origin, sequenced in a study of blood T cell repertoires in COVID-19. The assay was immunoSEQ multiplex PCR, and TCRdb's table has in-frame clones only and misses some. The sample has 160,000 or so clones, 89% seen once; the top ten hold roughly 2.8%. Sequencing input: peripheral blood. These receptors originate from a man between 60 and 70 years old with acute or convalescent COVID-19.

This sequence joins TRBV12-3 or TRBV12-4 and TRBJ1-6; weak D call: TRBD1 (6 bases). Trimming took 5 bases from V and 10 from J, leaving 12 bases between them. The CDR3 consists of 13 residues. This CDR3 reads CASSRQASSPLHF. CDR3 nucleotide sequence: TGTGCCAGCAGTCGACAGGCATCATCACCCCTCCACTTT.

The rearrangement links TRBV4-1 to TRBJ1-2; TRBD1 aligns across 7 bases. The CDR3 is 15 residues long. The junction had 4 bases not matched to a gene; V was cut back by 1 base and J by 2 bases. Germline V gene data show CDR1 as MGHRA and CDR2 as YSYEKL. CDR3 protein: CASSQADRDNYGYTF. CDR3 nucleotide sequence: TGCGCCAGCAGCCAAGCAGACAGGGACAACTATGGCTACACCTTC.

The chain recombines TRBV5-1 with TRBJ1-1, with TRBD1 matching over 7 bases. CDR1 is SGHRS, CDR2 YFSETQ, per germline. The CDR3 is 18 amino acids. Trimming removed 1 base from V and 1 base from J; junction bases left unmatched: 13. CDR3 sequence (DNA): TGCGCCAGCAGCTTGTCCAGACAGGGTAGGGGGAAGAACACTGAAGCTTTCTTT. Amino acid sequence: CASSLSRQGRGKNTEAFF.

There are a few counts of this clone. This chain joins TRBV27 and TRBJ1-1; 7 positions match TRBD1. Germline CDR1 MNHEY, CDR2 SMNVEV (reference sequence). The V gene end was trimmed by 5 bases and the J gene end by 8 bases; junction bases not matched to a gene: 11. CDR3 size: 14 residues. The CDR3 loop reads CASSPANRGDEAFF. The CDR3 nucleotides read TGTGCCAGCAGTCCCGCCAACAGGGGTGACGAAGCTTTCTTT.

The chain is built from TRBV5-1 and TRBJ1-4; D is undetermined. The CDR3 contains 13 residues. The ends were cut back, 1 base at V and 8 bases at J, with 9 bases in the middle. Germline CDR1 SGHRS, CDR2 YFSETQ. CDR3 loop: CASSLNSREKLFF. For the CDR3, the DNA is TGCGCCAGCAGCTTGAACAGCAGGGAAAAACTGTTTTTT.

This chain connects TRBV6-5 to TRBJ2-1; 7 nucleotides align to TRBD2. The germline V gene encodes CDR1 MNHEY and CDR2 SVGAGI. The CDR3 runs 14 residues. V lost 11 bases to trimming and J lost 2 bases; unmatched junction nucleotides: 9. CDR3 loop: CAGEGGEAYNEQFF. CDR3 DNA sequence: TGTGCCGGTGAGGGAGGGGAAGCCTACAATGAGCAGTTCTTC.

The V and J genes are TRBV11-2 and TRBJ2-1; the match to TRBD2 covers 8 bases. CDR1 and CDR2 from the germline V gene are SGHAT and FQNNGV. The CDR3 loop spans 15 amino acids. The V segment lost 0 bases and the J segment 7 bases; nucleotides outside the gene matches: 5. The CDR3 spells CASSLDRTSWNEQFF. The CDR3, as DNA: TGTGCCAGCAGCTTAGATAGGACTAGCTGGAATGAGCAGTTCTTC.

This clone was recorded only once. V and J are TRBV6-1 and TRBJ1-2, with a weak D call TRBD1 (6 bases). The CDR3 sequence is 14 residues long. Germline CDR1 is MNHNS and CDR2 is SASEGT. Trimming stripped 2 bases from V and 6 bases from J, with 13 bases between. In DNA, the CDR3 is TGTGCCAGCAGTGAAACCACAGGGCCTCATGGCTACACCTTC. Residues: CASSETTGPHGYTF.

V is TRBV4-1 and J is TRBJ2-7; TRBD1 might be the D (6 bases). Germline loops: CDR1 MGHRA, CDR2 YSYEKL. The CDR3 sequence is 13 residues long. The ends were cut back, 5 bases at V and 7 bases at J, with 15 bases in the middle. The CDR3 DNA reads as TGCGCCAGCAGCGACTGGGACCAGGGGGAGCAGTACTTC. Residues: CASSDWDQGEQYF.

This clone was observed a single time. The chain combines TRBV18 with TRBJ2-3; D is possibly TRBD1 (6 bases). The V and J ends lost 4 bases and 5 bases respectively, with 7 bases between them. The CDR3 spans 12 residues. From germline, CDR1 is KGHSH and CDR2 LQKENI. Here the CDR3 reads CASSLQGDTQYF. For the CDR3, the DNA is TGTGCCAGCTCACTACAGGGAGATACGCAGTATTTT.

This clone was picked up one time. The chain links TRBV20-1 to TRBJ1-1, with 11 positions matching TRBD1. Germline lookup yields CDR1 DFQATT and CDR2 SNEGSKA (reference sequence). The CDR3 contains 14 residues. Trimming cost V 3 bases and J 9 bases; bases outside gene matches: 9. CDR3 sequence reads: CSASQGTGGSKAFF. In nucleotides, the CDR3 is TGCAGTGCTAGTCAGGGGACAGGGGGGTCGAAAGCTTTCTTT.

The chain couples TRBV6-2 or TRBV6-3 to TRBJ2-1; 11 positions match TRBD2. CDR1 and CDR2 from the germline V gene are MNHEY and SVGEGT. CDR3 length: 18 amino acids. V gave up 5 bases and J gave up 3 bases; unmatched junction bases: 12. The CDR3 sequence: CASSPTSGISLYYNEQFF. In nucleotides, the CDR3 is TGTGCCAGCAGTCCGACTAGCGGGATCTCCCTCTACTACAATGAGCAGTTCTTC.

This clone was seen a handful of times. The rearrangement links TRBV7-2 to TRBJ1-6; unclear D gene. This CDR3 contains 15 residues. From germline, CDR1 is SGHTA and CDR2 FQGNSA. V lost 1 base and J 10 bases, leaving 14 bases between the germline ends. The CDR3 is CASSLVPGLGSPLHF. CDR3 DNA: TGTGCCAGCAGCTTAGTGCCAGGTCTTGGGTCACCCCTCCACTTT.

The genes are TRBV3-1 (or the pseudogene TRBV3-2) and TRBJ1-3; D is possibly TRBD1 (6 bases). Deletions cut 1 base from V and 0 bases from J, with 10 bases between. Germline V gene data show CDR1 as LGHDT and CDR2 as YNNKEL (reference sequence). The CDR3 covers 16 residues. The CDR3 loop is CASSQGTGISGNTIYF. DNA of the CDR3: TGTGCCAGCAGCCAAGGTACAGGGATCTCTGGAAACACCATATATTTT.